Below are 9 T cell receptor beta chains sequenced from a single sample in a study of CDR3 diversity in severe acne. TCRdb called the PCR reads again in MiXCR, with one record for every CDR3 protein. The data contain approximately 77,000 distinct CDR3 sequences, roughly 49% of them seen just once; the ten biggest clones take up 9.5% to 13%. Sample: blood. All receptors derive from a male donor with severe acne vulgaris.

This chain uses TRBV9 with TRBJ2-5, with 9 bases fitting TRBD2. Germline lookup yields CDR1 SGDLS and CDR2 YYNGEE. The CDR3 consists of 15 residues. J gave up 1 base and V 3 bases, and 4 bases lay outside the gene matches. The DNA for the CDR3 is TGTGCCAGCAGCGGGAGCGGGAGGTTCCAAGAGACCCAGTACTTC. It is translated as CASSGSGRFQETQYF.

A single count supports this clonotype. The chain carries TRBV29-1 and TRBJ1-1, with D unclear. Germline V lookup: CDR1 SQVTM, CDR2 ANQGSEA. V shed 5 bases and J shed 7 bases, with 14 bases lying between them. There are 12 residues in the CDR3. CDR3 coding DNA: TGCAGCGTTACCCAGATGGGTGGTGAAGCTTTCTTT. Translating it yields CSVTQMGGEAFF.

As concerns this clonotype: A much larger clone lies one base from this, so it may be a read error. CDR3 region: CAISRQGDQPQHF. In nucleotides, the CDR3 is TGTGCCATCAGTCGACAGGGAGATCAGCCCCAGCATTTT. This chain connects TRBV10-3 to TRBJ1-5; TRBD1 aligns across 7 bases. Germline CDR1 reads ENHRY; CDR2 reads SYGVKD. The trim removed 5 bases at V and 5 bases at J, leaving 3 bases unmatched. CDR3 size: 13 residues.

The rearrangement uses TRBV29-1 and TRBJ2-2; 8 bases map to TRBD2. V shed 4 bases and J 1 base; nucleotides not matched to a gene: 5. Germline-derived CDR1 and CDR2 are SQVTM and ANQGSEA. The CDR3 covers 15 residues. The CDR3 spells CSVAHSGMNTGELFF. The DNA of the CDR3 is TGCAGCGTTGCGCATAGCGGGATGAACACCGGGGAGCTGTTTTTT.

To note about this clonotype: At one end, the junction sequence differs from germline, possibly due to a read error. The genes are TRBV5-4 and TRBJ1-1, with D tentatively TRBD1 (5 bases). This CDR3 contains 14 residues. CDR1 and CDR2 (germline): SGHNT, YYREEE (reference sequence). The chain's CDR3 is CASSQDSVGTEAFF. The CDR3 DNA sequence: TGCGCCAGCAGCCAAGACAGCGTGGGGACTGAAGCTTTCTTT. The variable domain in full, with the rest retrieved from reference TRBV5-4 and TRBJ1-1, is ETGVTQSPTHLIKTRGQQVTLRCSSQSGHNTVSWYQQALGQGPQFIFQYYREEENGRGNFPPRFSGLQFPNYSSELNVNALELDDSALYLCASSQDSVGTEAFFGQGTRLTVV.

The rearrangement links TRBV6-1 to TRBJ2-7; TRBD1 or TRBD2 may be the D gene (5 bases each). In germline, CDR1 is MNHNS, CDR2 SASEGT. Trimming left V 6 bases short and J 3 bases short, with 12 bases between. The CDR3 is made up of 13 amino acids. CDR3 in amino acids: CASSSGQVYEQYF. As DNA, the CDR3 is TGTGCCAGCAGCAGCGGACAAGTCTACGAGCAGTACTTC.

This clonotype was counted at least ten times. The chain couples TRBV5-8 to TRBJ2-7, with D unclear. CDR1 and CDR2 from the germline V gene are SGHTS and YDEGEE. The V and J ends lost 9 bases and 4 bases respectively, with 5 bases between them. The CDR3 totals 9 residues. CDR3 nucleotides: TGTGCCATTCGTTACGAGCAGTACGTC. Protein product: CAIRYEQYV.

J is TRBJ1-3 and V is TRBV28; possible D gene TRBD1, 6 bases. Germline CDR1 reads MDHEN; CDR2 reads SYDVKM. Trimming stripped 6 bases from V and 0 bases from J, with 9 bases between. This CDR3 has 14 amino acids. CDR3 sequence: CASRGAISGNTIYF. The CDR3 region has the DNA TGTGCCAGCAGGGGGGCAATCTCTGGAAACACCATATATTTT.

Many counts were recorded for this clonotype. The chain is built from TRBV3-1 and TRBJ2-7; TRBD2 matches 11 bases. CDR1 and CDR2 (germline): LGHDT, YNNKEL (reference sequence). This CDR3 has 15 amino acids. J gave up 6 bases and V 4 bases, and 8 bases lay outside the gene matches. The CDR3, as DNA: TGTGCCAGCAGCCCCCGGGATAGCGGGAGGGGCGAGCAGTACTTC. It specifies CASSPRDSGRGEQYF.